This T cell receptor beta chain was found in a study of T-cell reconstitution after alpha-beta-depleted transplantation in children. This sample's TCRbeta library carried unique molecular identifier barcodes. MiXCR was run by TCRdb on the PCR reads, yielding one entry per CDR3 protein. The table includes roughly 150,000 distinct CDR3 sequences, 11% detected once. This clonotype was recorded many times. The CDR3 has 12 amino acids. V shed 0 bases and J shed 7 bases, with 7 bases lying between them. Germline CDR1 reads SGHRS; CDR2 reads YFSETQ. This material consisted of PBMCs, taken before TCRalphabeta/CD19-depleted stem cell transplant. This sequence originates from a boy under 10 years old with acute myeloid leukemia, due to receive a stem cell transplant. V gene TRBV5-1 combines with J gene TRBJ1-1; unclear D gene. The CDR3 DNA reads TGCGCCAGCAGCTTGGGGGATGGTGAAGCTTTCTTT. It translates to CASSLGDGEAFF.